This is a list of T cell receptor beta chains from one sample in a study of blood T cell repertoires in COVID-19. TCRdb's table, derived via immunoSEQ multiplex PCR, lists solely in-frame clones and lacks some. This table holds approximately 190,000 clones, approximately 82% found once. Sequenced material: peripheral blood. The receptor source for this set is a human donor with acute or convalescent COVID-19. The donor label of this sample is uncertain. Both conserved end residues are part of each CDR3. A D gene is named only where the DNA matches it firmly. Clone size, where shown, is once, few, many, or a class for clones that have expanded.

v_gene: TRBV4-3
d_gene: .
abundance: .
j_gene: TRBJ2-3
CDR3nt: TGCGCCAGCAGCCAAGATGTGGCGCGAGCGGATACGCAGTATTTT
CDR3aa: CASSQDVARADTQYF

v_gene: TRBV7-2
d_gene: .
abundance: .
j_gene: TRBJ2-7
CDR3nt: TGTGCCAGCAGCTCTAGCCGTTACTACGAGCAGTACTTC
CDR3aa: CASSSSRYYEQYF

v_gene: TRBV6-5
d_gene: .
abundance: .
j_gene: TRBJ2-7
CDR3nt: TGTGCCAGCAGCCGCCGGGACACGTCCTACGAGCAGTACTTC
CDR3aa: CASSRRDTSYEQYF

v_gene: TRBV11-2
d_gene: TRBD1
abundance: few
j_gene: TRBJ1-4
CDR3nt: TGTGCCAGCAGCATCGGACAGGGACGAAAACTGTTTTTT
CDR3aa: CASSIGQGRKLFF

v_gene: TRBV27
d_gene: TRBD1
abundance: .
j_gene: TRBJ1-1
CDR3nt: TGTGCCAGCAGTTCATACGGGACAGGCGAAACTGAAGCTTTCTTT
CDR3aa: CASSSYGTGETEAFF

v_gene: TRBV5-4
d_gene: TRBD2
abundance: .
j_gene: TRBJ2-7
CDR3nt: TGTGCCAGCAGCAAATCTAGCGGGGGGACCTACGAGCAGTACTTC
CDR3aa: CASSKSSGGTYEQYF

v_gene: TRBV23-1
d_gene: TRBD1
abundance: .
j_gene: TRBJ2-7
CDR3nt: TGCGCCAGCAGTCAATTCGACAGGGGGGGTGTGTACGAGCAGTACTTC
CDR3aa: CASSQFDRGGVYEQYF

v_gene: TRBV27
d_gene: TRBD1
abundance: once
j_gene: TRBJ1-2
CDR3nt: TGTGCCAGCAGTTCCAACCGGGACAGGGGAGTTAGTGGGATCGGAGGCTACACCTTC
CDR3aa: CASSSNRDRGVSGIGGYTF

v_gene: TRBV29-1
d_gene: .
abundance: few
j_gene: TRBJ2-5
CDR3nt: TGCAGCGTTATAGGGGATTCAGAGACCCAGTACTTC
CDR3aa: CSVIGDSETQYF

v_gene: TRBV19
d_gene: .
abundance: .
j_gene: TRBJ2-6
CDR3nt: TGTGCCAGTTCCCCTCAGGGAACTGGGGCCAACGTCCTGACTTTC
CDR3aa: CASSPQGTGANVLTF

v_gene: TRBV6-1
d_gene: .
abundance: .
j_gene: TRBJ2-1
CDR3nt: TGTGCCAGCAGTGAAGCTCCGGGGGTTGAGCAGTTCTTC
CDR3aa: CASSEAPGVEQFF

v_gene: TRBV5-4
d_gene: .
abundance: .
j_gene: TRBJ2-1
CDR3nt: TGTGCCAGCAGCTTAGTGGCAGGCAGCTACAATGAGCAGTTCTTC
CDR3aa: CASSLVAGSYNEQFF

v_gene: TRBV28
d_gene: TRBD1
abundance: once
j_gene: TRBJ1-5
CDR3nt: TGTGCCAGCAGACCCACCAGGGGGCGAGGTCAGCCCCAGCATTTT
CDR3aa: CASRPTRGRGQPQHF

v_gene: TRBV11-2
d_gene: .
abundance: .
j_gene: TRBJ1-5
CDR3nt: TGTGCCAGCAGCTTAGCGCTGGGCAGTAGCAATCAGCCCCAGCATTTT
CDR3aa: CASSLALGSSNQPQHF

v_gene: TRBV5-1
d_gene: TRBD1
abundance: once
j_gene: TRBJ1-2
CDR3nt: TGCGCCAGCAGCCAGGGAACAGGGGGTTCCTATGGCTACACCTTC
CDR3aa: CASSQGTGGSYGYTF

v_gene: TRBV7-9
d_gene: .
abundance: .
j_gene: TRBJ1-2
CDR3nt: TGTGCCAGCAGCCGTGGGACAAGCACTGGCTACACCTTC
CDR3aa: CASSRGTSTGYTF

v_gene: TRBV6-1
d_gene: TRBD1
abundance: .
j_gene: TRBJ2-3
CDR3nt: TGTGCCAGCAGTCCCCGGGACAGGGGCACAGATACGCAGTATTTT
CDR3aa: CASSPRDRGTDTQYF

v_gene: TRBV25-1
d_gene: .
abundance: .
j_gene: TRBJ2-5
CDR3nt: TGTGCCAGCAGTGGGACAGAACTCCAAGAGACCCAGTACTTC
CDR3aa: CASSGTELQETQYF

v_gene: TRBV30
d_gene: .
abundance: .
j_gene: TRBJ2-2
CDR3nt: TGTGCCTGGAGTGAGGTAGCGGTTACCGGGGAGCTGTTTTTT
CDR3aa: CAWSEVAVTGELFF

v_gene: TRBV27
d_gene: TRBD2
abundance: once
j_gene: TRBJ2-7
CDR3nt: TGTGCCAGCAGGGCTAGCGGGAGCTCCTACGAGCAGTACTTC
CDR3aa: CASRASGSSYEQYF

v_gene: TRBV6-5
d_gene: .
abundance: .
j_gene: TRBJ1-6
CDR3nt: TGTGCCGTAGGGGATAGGGGTAATTCACCCCTCCACTTT
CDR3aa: CAVGDRGNSPLHF

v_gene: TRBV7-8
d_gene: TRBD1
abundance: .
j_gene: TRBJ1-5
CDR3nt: TGTGCCAGCAGCCCCGGGGACAGGGGAAAATGGCAGCCCCAGCATTTT
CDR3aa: CASSPGDRGKWQPQHF

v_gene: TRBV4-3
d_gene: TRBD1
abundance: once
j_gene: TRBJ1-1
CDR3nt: TGCGCCAGCAGCCAAGATGTGGGACAGTCGAGCACTGAAGCTTTCTTT
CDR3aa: CASSQDVGQSSTEAFF

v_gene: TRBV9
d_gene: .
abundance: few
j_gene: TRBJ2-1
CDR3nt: TGTGCCAGCAGCCCTTGGACAACCTACAATGAGCAGTTCTTC
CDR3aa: CASSPWTTYNEQFF

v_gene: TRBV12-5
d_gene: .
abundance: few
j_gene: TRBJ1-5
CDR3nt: TGTGCTAGTGGTTTGGGGGGGGATCAGCCCCAGCATTTT
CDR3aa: CASGLGGDQPQHF

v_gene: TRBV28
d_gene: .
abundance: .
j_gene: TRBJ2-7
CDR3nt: TGTGCCAGCACCATTCGGGGGGCAGTAGGTACCTACGAGCAGTACTTC
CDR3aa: CASTIRGAVGTYEQYF

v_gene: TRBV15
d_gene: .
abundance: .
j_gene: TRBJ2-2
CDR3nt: TGTGCCACCAGCAGAGTTGGCGGGGCAGGGTCGAACACCGGGGAGCTGTTTTTT
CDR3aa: CATSRVGGAGSNTGELFF

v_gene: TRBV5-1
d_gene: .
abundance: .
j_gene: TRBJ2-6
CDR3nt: TGCGCCAGCAGCTTGGCCGTCTCTGGGGCCAACGTCCTGACTTTC
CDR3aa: CASSLAVSGANVLTF

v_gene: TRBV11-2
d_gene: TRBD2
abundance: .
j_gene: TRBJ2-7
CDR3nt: TGTGCCAGCAGCTTAGATAGCGGGAGGTACACCTACGAGCAGTACTTC
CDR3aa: CASSLDSGRYTYEQYF

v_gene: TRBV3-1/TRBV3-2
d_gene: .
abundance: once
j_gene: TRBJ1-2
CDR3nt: TGTGCCAGCAGCCAGGCTGCCGGGGGAGGCTATGGCTACACCTTC
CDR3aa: CASSQAAGGGYGYTF

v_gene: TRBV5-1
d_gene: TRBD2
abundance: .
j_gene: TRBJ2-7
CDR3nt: TGCGCCAGCAGCTTGGTGGGTGGGACTAGTATCGAGCAGTACTTC
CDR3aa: CASSLVGGTSIEQYF

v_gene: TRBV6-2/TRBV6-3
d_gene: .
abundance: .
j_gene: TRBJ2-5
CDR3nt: TGTGCCAGCAGTTACCGGGAGACCCAGTACTTC
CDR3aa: CASSYRETQYF

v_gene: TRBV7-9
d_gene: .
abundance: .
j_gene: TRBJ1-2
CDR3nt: TGTGCCAGCAGCTTTACAGCTAACTATGGCTACACCTTC
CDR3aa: CASSFTANYGYTF

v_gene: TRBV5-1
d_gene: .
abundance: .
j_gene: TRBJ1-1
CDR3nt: TGCGCCAGCAGCTTGGGACAGCCCGGCGGCACTGAAGCTTTCTTT
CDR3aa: CASSLGQPGGTEAFF

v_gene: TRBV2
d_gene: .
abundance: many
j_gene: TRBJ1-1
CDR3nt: TGTGCCAGCAAGGTCAGGACTGGTTCGAACACTGAAGCTTTCTTT
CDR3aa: CASKVRTGSNTEAFF

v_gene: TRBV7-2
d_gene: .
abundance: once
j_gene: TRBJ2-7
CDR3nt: TGTGCCAGCAGCTTAGTCGACAGGCTAAGCGAGCAGTACTTC
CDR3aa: CASSLVDRLSEQYF

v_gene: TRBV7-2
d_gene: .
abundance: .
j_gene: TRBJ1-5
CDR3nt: TGTGCCAGCAGCTCCGGGAGGCTCGGACAGCCCCAGCATTTT
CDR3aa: CASSSGRLGQPQHF

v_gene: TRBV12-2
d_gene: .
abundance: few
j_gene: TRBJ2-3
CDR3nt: TGTGCAAGTCGCTCAATAGCGGGGCGTTTGTCAGATACGCAGTATTTT
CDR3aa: CASRSIAGRLSDTQYF

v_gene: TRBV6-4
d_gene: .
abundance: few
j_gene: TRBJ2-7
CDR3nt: TGTGCCAGCAGTCCCAGTCCCCCCGAGGCCTACGAGCAGTACTTC
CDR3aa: CASSPSPPEAYEQYF

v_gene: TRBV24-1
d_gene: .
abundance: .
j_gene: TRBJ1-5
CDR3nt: TGTGCCACGGAACCGCAGGGGAACCAGCCCCAGCATTTT
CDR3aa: CATEPQGNQPQHF

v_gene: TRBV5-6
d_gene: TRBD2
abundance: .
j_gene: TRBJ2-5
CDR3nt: TGTGCCAGCAGCTTACTAGCGGGGGGACAAGAGACCCAGTACTTC
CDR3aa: CASSLLAGGQETQYF

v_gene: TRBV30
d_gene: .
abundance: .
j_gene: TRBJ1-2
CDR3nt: TGTGCCTGGAGTGAACAGCTTTATGGCTACACCTTC
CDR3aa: CAWSEQLYGYTF

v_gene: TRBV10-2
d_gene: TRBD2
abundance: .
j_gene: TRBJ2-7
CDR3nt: TGCGCCAGCAGTAGGACTAGCGGGAGATCCCTCTACGAGCAGTACTTC
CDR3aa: CASSRTSGRSLYEQYF

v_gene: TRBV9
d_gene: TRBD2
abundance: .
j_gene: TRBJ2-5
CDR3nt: TGTGCCAGCAGCACCGGACTAGCGGGGTACCAAGAGACCCAGTACTTC
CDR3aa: CASSTGLAGYQETQYF

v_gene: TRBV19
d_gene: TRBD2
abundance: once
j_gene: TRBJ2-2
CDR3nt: TGTGCCAGTAGCGTGGGACTAGCGGGAGGGTCCGGGGAGCTGTTTTTT
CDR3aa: CASSVGLAGGSGELFF

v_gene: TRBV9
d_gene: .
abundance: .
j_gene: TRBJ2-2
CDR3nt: TGTGCCAGCAGCACCCTTCCAGACACCGGGGAGCTGTTTTTT
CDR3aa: CASSTLPDTGELFF

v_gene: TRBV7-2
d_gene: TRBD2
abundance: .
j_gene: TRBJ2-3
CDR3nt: TGTGCCAGCAGCTTGCCTAGCGGAAGCACAGATACGCAGTATTTT
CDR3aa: CASSLPSGSTDTQYF

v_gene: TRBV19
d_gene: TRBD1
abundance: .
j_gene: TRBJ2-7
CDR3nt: TGTGCCAGTAGTATCGGGACAGGGGAATACGAGCAGTACTTC
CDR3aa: CASSIGTGEYEQYF

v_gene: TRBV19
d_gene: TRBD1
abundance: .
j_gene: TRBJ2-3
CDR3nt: TGTGCCAGTAGTATAGGGACAGGGATCACAGATACGCAGTATTTT
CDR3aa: CASSIGTGITDTQYF

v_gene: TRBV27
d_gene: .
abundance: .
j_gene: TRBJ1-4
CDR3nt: TGTGCCAGCAGTGTCAGGGGACCTAATGAAAAACTGTTTTTT
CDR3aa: CASSVRGPNEKLFF

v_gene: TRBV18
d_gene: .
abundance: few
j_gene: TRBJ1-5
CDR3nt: TGTGCCAGCTCACCCGACAGGTCGAATCAGCCCCAGCATTTT
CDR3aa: CASSPDRSNQPQHF

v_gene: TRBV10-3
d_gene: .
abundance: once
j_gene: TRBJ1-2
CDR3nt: TGTGCCATCTCTGTGGACAGTGGGTATGTCTACACCTTC
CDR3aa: CAISVDSGYVYTF

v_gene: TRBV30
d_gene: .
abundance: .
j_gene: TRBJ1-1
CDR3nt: TGTGCCTGGAGCGGAGACACTGAAGCTTTCTTT
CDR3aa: CAWSGDTEAFF

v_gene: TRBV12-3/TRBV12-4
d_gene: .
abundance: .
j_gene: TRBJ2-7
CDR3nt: TGTGCCAGCAGTTTAGGACTAGGCTACGAGCAGTACTTC
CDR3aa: CASSLGLGYEQYF

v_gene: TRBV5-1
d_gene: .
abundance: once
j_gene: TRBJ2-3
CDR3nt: TGCGCCAGCAGCTCCGGAGGGTTGGATACGCAGTATTTT
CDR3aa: CASSSGGLDTQYF

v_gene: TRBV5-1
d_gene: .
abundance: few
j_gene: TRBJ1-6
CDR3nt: TGCGCCAGCAGCTTGGGGGGGGACTCACCCCTCCACTTT
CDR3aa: CASSLGGDSPLHF